These T cell receptor beta chains were read from a single sample in a study of vaccination and CD4 T cells after COVID-19. TCRdb reprocessed the PCR reads via MiXCR and lists one record per CDR3 protein. The sample gives about 14,000 distinct CDR3 sequences, about 35% of which show up once; roughly a third is in the top ten. Their antigens remain unidentified. Material: cultured CD4+ T cells from blood. These receptors came from a human donor with COVID-19. Each CDR3 is given with its conserved first and last residue. Each record gives: V gene, clone size, J gene, D gene, CDR3 DNA, CDR3 protein. D genes are given only for firm matches. Rows may omit the clone size; those that give it use once, few, many or a size class.

v_call: TRBV20-1; clone_size: few; j_call: TRBJ2-3; d_call: -; cdr3_nt: TGCAGTGCCTCGGTGGACTCCCGGGATACGCAGTATTTT; cdr3_aa: CSASVDSRDTQYF
v_call: TRBV19; clone_size: -; j_call: TRBJ2-2; d_call: -; cdr3_nt: TGTGCCAGTAGTGGAAGGGGCGGACTGAACACCGGGGAGCTGTTTTTT; cdr3_aa: CASSGRGGLNTGELFF
v_call: TRBV19; clone_size: few; j_call: TRBJ1-3; d_call: TRBD1; cdr3_nt: TGTGCCAGTAGTCTTTCGAAGACAGGGGGCATTGGAAACACCATATATTTT; cdr3_aa: CASSLSKTGGIGNTIYF
v_call: TRBV11-3; clone_size: few; j_call: TRBJ1-1; d_call: -; cdr3_nt: TGTGCCAGCAGCTTAAAGAACACTGAAGCTTTCTTT; cdr3_aa: CASSLKNTEAFF
v_call: TRBV10-3; clone_size: few; j_call: TRBJ1-1; d_call: -; cdr3_nt: TGTGCCATCATGAAGTCTTCAAACACTGAAGCTTTCTTT; cdr3_aa: CAIMKSSNTEAFF
v_call: TRBV20-1; clone_size: few; j_call: TRBJ1-4; d_call: -; cdr3_nt: TGCAGTGCTAGAGGACCAGGACGGAATGAAAAACTGTTTTTT; cdr3_aa: CSARGPGRNEKLFF
v_call: TRBV20-1; clone_size: few; j_call: TRBJ2-7; d_call: -; cdr3_nt: TGCAGTGCTAGGCGCCGCCGGGACCTCCGCTACGAGCAGTACTTC; cdr3_aa: CSARRRRDLRYEQYF
v_call: TRBV5-1; clone_size: once; j_call: TRBJ2-3; d_call: -; cdr3_nt: TGCGCCAGCAGCCCCCCGATTAGCACAGATACGCAGTATTTT; cdr3_aa: CASSPPISTDTQYF
v_call: TRBV11-3; clone_size: -; j_call: TRBJ2-1; d_call: TRBD2; cdr3_nt: TGTGCCAGTTCCGTAGAAGGACTAGCGGACAACAATGAGCAGTTCTTC; cdr3_aa: CASSVEGLADNNEQFF
v_call: TRBV2; clone_size: few; j_call: TRBJ1-2; d_call: -; cdr3_nt: TGTGCCAGCAGTCCGGGGTTTGGCTACACCTTC; cdr3_aa: CASSPGFGYTF
v_call: TRBV21-1; clone_size: -; j_call: TRBJ2-3; d_call: -; cdr3_nt: TGTGCCAGCAGCAAAGGGATAGACTCAGGGGATTTCACAGATACGCAGTATTTT; cdr3_aa: CASSKGIDSGDFTDTQYF
v_call: TRBV20-1; clone_size: -; j_call: TRBJ2-5; d_call: TRBD1; cdr3_nt: TGCAGTGCTAGAGATGGGGGACAGGGGAAAGAGACCCAGTACTTC; cdr3_aa: CSARDGGQGKETQYF
v_call: TRBV7-2; clone_size: -; j_call: TRBJ2-7; d_call: -; cdr3_nt: TGTGCCAGCAGCTTAAAGGGCAACTACGAGCAGTACTTC; cdr3_aa: CASSLKGNYEQYF
v_call: TRBV12-3/TRBV12-4; clone_size: few; j_call: TRBJ2-7; d_call: -; cdr3_nt: TGTGCCAGCAGCCGGGGCGTTTCCTACGAGCAGTACTTC; cdr3_aa: CASSRGVSYEQYF
v_call: TRBV20-1; clone_size: once; j_call: TRBJ2-3; d_call: -; cdr3_nt: TGCAGTGCTCCGGACAAACTACTTCAGTGGACGCAGTATTTT; cdr3_aa: CSAPDKLLQWTQYF
v_call: TRBV11-3; clone_size: few; j_call: TRBJ1-1; d_call: -; cdr3_nt: TGTGCCAGCAGCTCGGGAAAGAACACTGAAGCTTTCTTT; cdr3_aa: CASSSGKNTEAFF
v_call: TRBV6-5; clone_size: few; j_call: TRBJ1-1; d_call: TRBD1; cdr3_nt: TGTGCCAGCAGTTACGATCGACAGGGCTCCACTGAAGCTTTCTTT; cdr3_aa: CASSYDRQGSTEAFF
v_call: TRBV20-1; clone_size: -; j_call: TRBJ2-3; d_call: TRBD2; cdr3_nt: TGCAGTGCTAGAGAGGGACTAGCGGACCTCACAGATACGCAGTATTTT; cdr3_aa: CSAREGLADLTDTQYF
v_call: TRBV4-3; clone_size: few; j_call: TRBJ1-1; d_call: -; cdr3_nt: TGCGCCAGCAGTAGATGGACGGAGAACACTGAAGCTTTCTTT; cdr3_aa: CASSRWTENTEAFF
v_call: TRBV30; clone_size: -; j_call: TRBJ2-7; d_call: -; cdr3_nt: TGTGCCTGGATTCCTGCAGGTCCACCCTACGAGCAGTACTTC; cdr3_aa: CAWIPAGPPYEQYF
v_call: TRBV27; clone_size: -; j_call: TRBJ1-6; d_call: -; cdr3_nt: TGTGCCAGCAGTTTTGGGAGTAGAGGCGATTCACCCCTCCACTTT; cdr3_aa: CASSFGSRGDSPLHF
v_call: TRBV29-1; clone_size: few; j_call: TRBJ2-3; d_call: -; cdr3_nt: TGCAGCGTTGAGGGGGGAGGTCATGGGACAGATACGCAGTATTTT; cdr3_aa: CSVEGGGHGTDTQYF
v_call: TRBV5-6; clone_size: -; j_call: TRBJ1-2; d_call: TRBD1; cdr3_nt: TGTGCCAGCTGCCCGGACCCCGGACAGGGGGCGATCTATGGCTACACCTTC; cdr3_aa: CASCPDPGQGAIYGYTF
v_call: TRBV6-1; clone_size: -; j_call: TRBJ2-2; d_call: -; cdr3_nt: TGTGCCACCAAGGGGACCCAGAACACCGGGGAGCTGTTTTTT; cdr3_aa: CATKGTQNTGELFF
v_call: TRBV7-8; clone_size: -; j_call: TRBJ2-3; d_call: TRBD2; cdr3_nt: TGTGCCAGCAGCTTCAGACTAGCGGGGGGGACAGATACGCAGTATTTT; cdr3_aa: CASSFRLAGGTDTQYF
v_call: TRBV19; clone_size: -; j_call: TRBJ2-1; d_call: -; cdr3_nt: TGTGCCAGTAGTATAGTTCTTAGGAGGGGAAGGTACAATGAGCAGTTCTTC; cdr3_aa: CASSIVLRRGRYNEQFF